This T cell receptor beta chain was recovered during a study of T cell responses to AZD1222 COVID-19 vaccine. Findings of the study overall: Recipients of two AZD1222 doses showed rising Spike-specific TCR breadth and depth. Baseline seropositivity occurred in only 5 to 7 AZD1222 recipients. Unmutated variant regions are reportedly targeted by nearly half of spike-specific TCRs.

To note about this clone: Its antigen is unidentified.

The method was immunoSEQ multiplex PCR; TCRdb's version includes in-frame clones alone and lacks a portion of them. The data show 120,000 to 150,000 clones, with roughly 88% seen just once and 5% to 5.5% held by the top ten. The CDR3 is made up of 14 amino acids. Germline loops: CDR1 KGHDR, CDR2 SFDVKD. Trimming stripped 7 bases from V and 0 bases from J, with 10 bases between. The source was peripheral blood, collected 28 days after the second dose of the MenACWY control vaccine. The chain employs TRBV24-1 and TRBJ2-3, with D possibly being TRBD2 (6 bases). This TCR was sampled from an adult who received the MenACWY meningococcal vaccine as a control. CDR3 protein: CATSASASTDTQYF. For the CDR3, the DNA is TGTGCCACCAGCGCTAGCGCTAGCACAGATACGCAGTATTTT.